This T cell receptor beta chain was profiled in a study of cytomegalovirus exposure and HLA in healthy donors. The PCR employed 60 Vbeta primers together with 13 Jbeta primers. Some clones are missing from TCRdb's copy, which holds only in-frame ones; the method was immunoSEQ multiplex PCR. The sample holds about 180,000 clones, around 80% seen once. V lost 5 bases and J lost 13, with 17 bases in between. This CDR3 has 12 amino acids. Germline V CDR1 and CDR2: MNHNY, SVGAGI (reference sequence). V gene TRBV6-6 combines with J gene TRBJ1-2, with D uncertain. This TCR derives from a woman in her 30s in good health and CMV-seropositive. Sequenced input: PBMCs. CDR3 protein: CASSLPEERFTF. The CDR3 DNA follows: TGTGCCAGCAGTCTGCCCGAAGAGCGTTTCACCTTC.